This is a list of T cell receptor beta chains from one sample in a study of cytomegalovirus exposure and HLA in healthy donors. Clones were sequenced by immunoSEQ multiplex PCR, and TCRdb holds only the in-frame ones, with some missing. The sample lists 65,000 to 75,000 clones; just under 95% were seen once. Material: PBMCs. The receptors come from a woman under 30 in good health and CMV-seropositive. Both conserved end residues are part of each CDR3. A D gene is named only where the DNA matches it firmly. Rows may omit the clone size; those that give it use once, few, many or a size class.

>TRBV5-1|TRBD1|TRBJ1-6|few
TGCGCCAGCAGGAGGACAGGTGATTCACCCCTCCACTTT
CASRRTGDSPLHF
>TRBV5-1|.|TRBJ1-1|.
TGCGCCAGCAGCTTGGCACATATGAACACTGAAGCTTTCTTT
CASSLAHMNTEAFF
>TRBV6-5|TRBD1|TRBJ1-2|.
TGTGCCAGCAGTTACCGACAGGGCTATGGCTACACCTTC
CASSYRQGYGYTF
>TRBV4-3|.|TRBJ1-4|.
TGCGCCAGCAGCCAAGAACTCGGCCAGGGTAATGAAAAACTGTTTTTT
CASSQELGQGNEKLFF
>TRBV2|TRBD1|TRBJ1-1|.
TGTGCCAGCAGGCGACAGGGGGTTAACACTGAAGCTTTCTTT
CASRRQGVNTEAFF
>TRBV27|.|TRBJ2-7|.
TGTGCCAGCAAGGAGGGGCCAGGGCGCTCCTACGAGCAGTACTTC
CASKEGPGRSYEQYF
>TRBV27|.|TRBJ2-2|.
TGTGCCAGCACCGCAGTTACGAACACCGGGGAGCTGTTTTTT
CASTAVTNTGELFF
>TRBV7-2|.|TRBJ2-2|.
TGTGCCAGCAGCCGGGATAGGACTTTCACCGGGGAGCTGTTTTTT
CASSRDRTFTGELFF
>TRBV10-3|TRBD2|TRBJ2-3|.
TGTGCCATCATGATACGGGGGGGAGATACGCAGTATTTT
CAIMIRGGDTQYF
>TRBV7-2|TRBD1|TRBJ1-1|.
TGTGCCAGCAGCTTAGAATCAAGGGGACAGGGTGGGACTGAAGCTTTCTTT
CASSLESRGQGGTEAFF
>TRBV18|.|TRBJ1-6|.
TGTGCCAGCTCACCACTAGGGGACTTAAAGTTGGCACCCCTCCACTTT
CASSPLGDLKLAPLHF
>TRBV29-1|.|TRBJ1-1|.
TGCAGCGTTGGTTCAGGGTCCGGTGAAGCTTTCTTT
CSVGSGSGEAFF
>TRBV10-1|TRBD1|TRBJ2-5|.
TGCGCCAGCAGCCGGGACAGGGGGAGAGGAGAGACCCAGTACTTC
CASSRDRGRGETQYF
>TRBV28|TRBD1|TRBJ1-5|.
TGTGCCAGCAGTTTATCCCCCGGGACAGGGAATCAGCCCCAGCATTTT
CASSLSPGTGNQPQHF
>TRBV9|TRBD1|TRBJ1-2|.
TGTGCCAGCAGCGACCAGGGGGACAAGAACTATGGCTACACCTTC
CASSDQGDKNYGYTF
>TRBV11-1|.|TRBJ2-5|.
TGTGCCAGCAGCTTAGGGAGGCCGACCTGGTTAACGCAAGAGACCCAGTACTTC
CASSLGRPTWLTQETQYF
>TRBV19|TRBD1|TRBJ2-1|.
TGTGCCAGTAGTATTGCCGGGACAGGGGGAGTGTGGGAGCAGTTCTTC
CASSIAGTGGVWEQFF
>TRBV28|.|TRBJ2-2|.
TGTGCCAGCAGTTTGGCACAGGTCAACGGGGAGCTGTTTTTT
CASSLAQVNGELFF
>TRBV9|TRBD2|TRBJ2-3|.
TGTGCCAGCAGCCTTCGGACTAGCGGCGCGGGAGATACGCAGTATTTT
CASSLRTSGAGDTQYF
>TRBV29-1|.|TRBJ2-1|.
TGCAGCGTTGTTGGGACACCGGGGAAGGAGCAGTTCTTC
CSVVGTPGKEQFF
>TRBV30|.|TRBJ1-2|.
TGTGCCTGGAGTACCGGGACATCTAACTATGGCTACACCTTC
CAWSTGTSNYGYTF
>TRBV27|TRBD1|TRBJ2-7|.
TGTGCCAGCAGCACCGGGACAGACCCCTACGAGCAGTACTTC
CASSTGTDPYEQYF
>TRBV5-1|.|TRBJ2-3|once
TGCGCCAGCAGCTTGGAGGCAGGATCTATTGCCACAGATACGCAGTATTTT
CASSLEAGSIATDTQYF
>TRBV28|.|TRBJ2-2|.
TGTGCCAGCAGTTTTCTGATAGGGGCGGACGGGGAGCTGTTTTTT
CASSFLIGADGELFF
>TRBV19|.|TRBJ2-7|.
TGTGCCAGTAGTTTGGGACCCAGGGGATCCTACGAGCAGTACTTC
CASSLGPRGSYEQYF
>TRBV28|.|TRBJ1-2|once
TGTGCCAGCAGTTTTGGGGGGGCGGGTGACTATGGCTACACCTTC
CASSFGGAGDYGYTF
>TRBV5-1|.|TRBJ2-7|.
TGCGCCAGCAGCTTGGCAACAAGGGGTTACGAGCAGTACTTC
CASSLATRGYEQYF